Shown below are 11 T cell receptor beta chains from a single sample sequenced in a study of blood T cell repertoires in COVID-19 (dated by TCRdb to the early 2020s). Receptor amplification or capture employed the immunoSEQ multiplex PCR assay. Sourced from immuneACCESS, this table was stored by TCRdb with only in-frame sequences that have V and J called. A share of the clones is absent; for the studies checked, an unresolved V gene accounts for under half, and the remainder has no known explanation. Across this sample there are 110,000 to 150,000 clones, with around 86% seen only once. Of the sample, roughly 4% is held by the ten largest clones. The sample was PBMCs or T cells enriched from blood (not recorded which). All receptors come from a man aged 45 to 65 who had recovered from COVID-19.

This clone appeared once. The chain carries TRBV13 and TRBJ1-6; D is unclear. This CDR3 has 13 residues. Per germline, CDR1 PRHDT and CDR2 FYEKMQ (reference sequence). V lost 5 bases and J lost 7, with 9 bases in between. CDR3 DNA: TGTGCCAGCAGCCTAAACCTGAATTCACCCCTCCACTTT. Residues: CASSLNLNSPLHF.

This clone was recorded a few times. One end of the junction fails to match germline, which may point to a read error. This sequence joins TRBV2 and TRBJ1-4; 12 nucleotides align to TRBD1. Germline CDR1 and CDR2: SNHLY and FYNNEI. The CDR3 runs to 17 residues. For the CDR3, the DNA is TGTGCCAGCAATGAATTCGGGACAGGGGGCTATAATGAAAAACTGTTTTTT. Its protein is CASNEFGTGGYNEKLFF.

J is TRBJ2-3 and V is TRBV9, with D tentatively TRBD1 (5 bases). Germline V CDR1 and CDR2: SGDLS, YYNGEE. The CDR3 has 16 amino acids. The V gene lost 4 bases and the J gene lost 5 bases, with 20 bases spanning the gap. The CDR3 here is CASSPIGAPPQDTQYF. In DNA, the CDR3 is TGTGCCAGCAGCCCCATTGGGGCCCCCCCGCAAGATACGCAGTATTTT.

V and J are TRBV7-2 and TRBJ2-5; possible D gene TRBD1, 6 bases. The germline V gene encodes CDR1 SGHTA and CDR2 FQGNSA. V lost 5 bases and J 4 bases, leaving 14 bases between the germline ends. There are 14 residues in the CDR3. CDR3 sequence (DNA): TGTGCCAGCAGCCCACAACAGGGACGAGAGACCCAGTACTTC. It codes for CASSPQQGRETQYF.

The V gene is TRBV30, the J gene TRBJ2-2, with TRBD2 identical over 16 bases. This CDR3 has 20 amino acids. V trimming: 4 bases; J trimming: 4 bases; junction bases outside the gene matches: 15. Germline loops: CDR1 GTSNPN, CDR2 SVGIG (reference sequence). Written as DNA, the CDR3 is TGTGCCTGGATCGAGAGTTTCGGGACTAGCGGGAGGGTTGCCACCGGGGAGCTGTTTTTT. Its translation: CAWIESFGTSGRVATGELFF.

The chain employs TRBV28 and TRBJ1-2, with TRBD1 matching over 7 bases. The CDR3 runs to 16 residues. J lost 0 bases, V lost 4 bases, and 8 bases had no gene match. Germline V lookup: CDR1 MDHEN, CDR2 SYDVKM. CDR3 in amino acids: CASSSLDRVTNYGYTF. CDR3 coding DNA: TGTGCCAGCAGTTCTCTCGACAGGGTCACTAACTATGGCTACACCTTC.

The chain couples TRBV5-5 to TRBJ1-1, with a weak D call TRBD1 (5 bases). Deletions cut 0 bases from V and 0 bases from J, with 12 bases between. Germline V CDR1 and CDR2: SGHKS, YYEKEE (reference sequence). The CDR3 covers 16 residues. The CDR3 region has the DNA TGTGCCAGCAGCTTGGAGGGGCCCAGTCTGAACACTGAAGCTTTCTTT. It is translated as CASSLEGPSLNTEAFF.

The gene calls are TRBV18 and TRBJ1-2; D is unclear. V was pared by 4 bases and J by 6 bases, with 12 bases between. CDR1 is KGHSH, CDR2 LQKENI, per germline. This CDR3 comprises 13 residues. CDR3 in DNA: TGTGCCAGCTCACAGACGGTGGAGGATGGCTACACCTTC. Translated: CASSQTVEDGYTF.

The gene calls are TRBV11-2 and TRBJ2-3; 9 positions agree with TRBD2. The V segment lost 2 bases and the J segment 5 bases; nucleotides outside the gene matches: 11. The CDR3 length is 17 residues. Looked up from germline, CDR1 is SGHAT and CDR2 is FQNNGV. The chain's CDR3 is CASSLNWERGEIDTQYF. CDR3 bases: TGTGCCAGCAGCTTAAACTGGGAGCGGGGGGAAATAGATACGCAGTATTTT.

In regard to this clone: The same CDR3 arises from other DNA sequences in this sample as well. V and J are TRBV5-1 and TRBJ2-1, with 10 bases matching TRBD2. The junction had 4 bases not matched to a gene; V was cut back by 4 bases and J by 3 bases. The CDR3 has 15 amino acids. Germline V gene data show CDR1 as SGHRS and CDR2 as YFSETQ. This CDR3 is CASSTGLADYNEQFF. The CDR3 DNA is TGCGCCAGCAGCACCGGACTAGCGGACTACAATGAGCAGTTCTTC.

The V call is TRBV2, the J call TRBJ2-7; D is uncertain. The CDR3 is 11 amino acids. The germline CDR1 and CDR2 sequences are SNHLY and FYNNEI. V gave up 4 bases and J gave up 10 bases, with 11 bases separating them. CDR3 sequence (DNA): TGTGCCAGCAGTGTGACACCTTTTCAGTACTTC. Translated: CASSVTPFQYF.